The clone carrying this T cell receptor (beta chain) has more than one count but fewer than ten. This sample is drawn from a study of PD-L1 blockade in urothelial cancer. About the research overall: Patients commenced intravenous atezolizumab, 1,200 mg every 3 weeks, at some point between 2013 and 2015. Patients had received 0 to 3 prior chemotherapy regimens. Blood samples had a median of approximately 150,000 T cells, tens of thousands of unique TCRs, and clonality roughly 0.074.

The sample's time point: pretreatment peripheral blood. Per-patient samples, pretreatment and on-treatment, numbered 1 to 8. Sequencing used immunoSEQ multiplex PCR; TCRdb keeps in-frame clones, though not all of them. This table holds 35,000 to 40,000 clones, around 85% found once. The sample consisted of PBMCs, taken around atezolizumab (anti-PD-L1) treatment. The TCR was taken from an older man with urothelial cancer.

CDR3 nucleotides: TGCGCCAGCAGCTTGGACCGCGGGAGCTCCTACGAGCAGTACTTC. Translated: CASSLDRGSSYEQYF. The chain combines TRBV5-1 with TRBJ2-7, with 7 bases fitting TRBD2. This CDR3 region has 15 residues. V shed 0 bases and J 0 bases; nucleotides not matched to a gene: 3. Germline CDR1 is SGHRS and CDR2 is YFSETQ.